Listed below are T cell receptor beta chains from one sample, sequenced in a study of T cell responses to AZD1222 COVID-19 vaccine. Generated by immunoSEQ multiplex PCR, the TCRdb table keeps only in-frame clones and is missing some. The sample lists some 250,000 clones; 85% to 95% were seen once. Sequenced here: peripheral blood, sampled 28 days after the second AZD1222 dose. The receptors shown here come from an adult who received the AZD1222 COVID-19 vaccine. Both conserved end residues are part of each CDR3. The D gene is left open where the match is weak. Only part of the rows carry a size: once, few, many, or a class if the clone is expanded.

j_call clone_size v_call d_call cdr3_aa cdr3_nt
TRBJ2-2 - TRBV19 - CASGSGTGELFF TGTGCCAGTGGGAGCGGCACCGGGGAGCTGTTTTTT
TRBJ1-1 - TRBV4-1 - CASSQERGAEAFF TGCGCCAGCAGCCAAGAGCGCGGGGCTGAAGCTTTCTTT
TRBJ2-4 - TRBV6-2/TRBV6-3 - CASSHGYGNIQYF TGTGCCAGCAGCCACGGGTATGGAAACATTCAGTACTTC
TRBJ1-2 - TRBV28 - CASSWGARGRNYGYTF TGTGCCAGCAGTTGGGGGGCCAGGGGCCGTAACTATGGCTACACCTTC
TRBJ2-3 - TRBV2 - CASTYADTQYF TGTGCCAGCACCTACGCAGATACGCAGTATTTT
TRBJ1-4 - TRBV4-1 - CASSLLPNEKLFF TGCGCCAGCAGCCTCCTGCCTAATGAAAAACTGTTTTTT
TRBJ2-7 - TRBV5-6 - CASRKMGDEQYF TGTGCCAGCAGGAAGATGGGAGACGAGCAGTACTTC
TRBJ2-5 - TRBV29-1 - CSVQQGRETQYF TGCAGCGTACAACAGGGTCGGGAGACCCAGTACTTC
TRBJ2-3 - TRBV18 TRBD2 CASSPGLAGDGGADTQYF TGTGCCAGCTCACCTGGACTAGCGGGAGATGGTGGAGCAGATACGCAGTATTTT
TRBJ2-2 once TRBV30 TRBD1 CAWKGQITTGELFF TGTGCCTGGAAGGGACAGATTACCACCGGGGAGCTGTTTTTT
TRBJ2-3 - TRBV9 - CASTQGGLRKDTQYF TGTGCCAGCACCCAGGGGGGGCTCAGGAAGGATACGCAGTATTTT
TRBJ2-3 few TRBV19 - CASSIFDRKSTDTQYF TGTGCCAGTAGTATATTTGACAGGAAAAGCACAGATACGCAGTATTTT
TRBJ1-2 once TRBV24-1 - CATSVSGNYGYTF TGTGCCACCAGTGTTTCCGGCAACTATGGCTACACCTTC
TRBJ1-1 once TRBV7-6 TRBD1 CASSQGGLMNTEAFF TGTGCCAGCAGCCAGGGGGGTCTTATGAACACTGAAGCTTTCTTT
TRBJ2-2 - TRBV19 - CASTERRDPRGGELFF TGTGCCAGTACCGAACGCCGGGACCCGAGGGGCGGGGAGCTGTTTTTT
TRBJ2-2 - TRBV11-3 - CASSRAYGAGELFF TGTGCCAGCAGCCGGGCCTACGGGGCCGGGGAGCTGTTTTTT
TRBJ2-3 - TRBV10-3 - CAFLPGPRGNTQYF TGTGCCTTCCTCCCCGGTCCCCGCGGGAATACGCAGTATTTT
TRBJ2-7 - TRBV6-2/TRBV6-3 - CASSYGWTLRSYEQYF TGTGCCAGCAGTTACGGCTGGACACTTCGCTCCTACGAGCAGTACTTC
TRBJ2-5 - TRBV6-4 - CASSDSRETQYF TGTGCCAGCAGTGACTCCAGGGAGACCCAGTACTTC
TRBJ2-3 - TRBV5-4 - CASSLNRGGGPLSTDTQYF TGTGCCAGCAGCCTTAATAGGGGCGGGGGCCCCCTAAGCACAGATACGCAGTATTTT
TRBJ2-7 - TRBV3-1/TRBV3-2 - CASSEGPPYEQYF TGTGCCAGCAGCGAAGGACCCCCCTACGAGCAGTACTTC
TRBJ2-3 - TRBV3-1/TRBV3-2 - CASSETPGATDTQYF TGTGCCAGCAGCGAGACTCCGGGAGCCACAGATACGCAGTATTTT
TRBJ1-5 - TRBV28 - CASSGQEHLSNQPQHF TGTGCCAGCAGTGGCCAGGAACACCTTAGCAATCAGCCCCAGCATTTT
TRBJ1-4 - TRBV7-9 - CASSLASGEKLFF TGTGCCAGCAGCTTAGCTTCAGGCGAAAAACTGTTTTTT
TRBJ1-4 - TRBV9 - CASSVGGAREKLFF TGTGCCAGCAGCGTAGGAGGGGCGAGAGAAAAACTGTTTTTT
TRBJ1-1 - TRBV3-1/TRBV3-2 - CASRSNTEAFF TGTGCCAGCAGGTCGAACACTGAAGCTTTCTTT
TRBJ2-1 - TRBV28 TRBD2 CASSSTTSGRAGVEQFF TGTGCCAGCAGTTCCACGACTAGCGGGAGGGCGGGGGTTGAGCAGTTCTTC
TRBJ1-2 - TRBV4-1 TRBD1 CASSQERTGGNYGYTF TGCGCCAGCAGCCAAGAGCGGACAGGGGGCAACTATGGCTACACCTTC
TRBJ2-5 - TRBV29-1 TRBD1 CSAAGTDQETQYF TGCAGCGCCGCCGGGACAGACCAAGAGACCCAGTACTTC
TRBJ2-7 - TRBV29-1 - CSVETQDYEQYF TGCAGCGTTGAGACACAAGACTACGAGCAGTACTTC
TRBJ2-7 - TRBV4-2 - CASSQEGGSSYEQYF TGTGCCAGCAGCCAAGAGGGGGGAAGCTCCTACGAGCAGTACTTC
TRBJ2-7 - TRBV27 - CASSRGSYEQYF TGTGCCAGCAGTAGGGGGAGCTACGAGCAGTACTTC
TRBJ2-2 once TRBV20-1 - CSASDAGELFF TGCAGTGCTTCGGACGCCGGGGAGCTGTTTTTT
TRBJ1-2 - TRBV18 TRBD1 CASSSRTGDLTNYGYTF TGTGCCAGCTCATCCCGGACAGGGGACCTTACTAACTATGGCTACACCTTC
TRBJ1-1 - TRBV7-9 - CASSPWRGENTEAFF TGTGCCAGCAGCCCTTGGAGGGGAGAGAACACTGAAGCTTTCTTT
TRBJ2-7 - TRBV7-9 TRBD1 CASREGASYEQYF TGTGCCAGCAGAGAGGGGGCATCCTACGAGCAGTACTTC
TRBJ1-1 - TRBV18 TRBD1 CASSPPDRSAFF TGTGCCAGCTCACCACCGGACAGGTCGGCTTTCTTT
TRBJ1-5 - TRBV28 TRBD1 CASSYRGPQHF TGTGCCAGCAGCTACAGGGGGCCCCAGCATTTT
TRBJ1-5 - TRBV6-2/TRBV6-3 TRBD1 CASSYRRDRARSNQPQHF TGTGCCAGCAGTTATAGGAGGGACAGGGCAAGAAGCAATCAGCCCCAGCATTTT
TRBJ2-7 - TRBV2 TRBD1 CASTSSGTGVEQYF TGTGCCAGCACCTCCTCCGGGACAGGGGTCGAGCAGTACTTC
TRBJ1-2 - TRBV21-1 - CASTLGGGLEYGYTF TGTGCCAGCACCTTGGGCGGAGGTTTAGAGTATGGCTACACCTTC
TRBJ2-2 - TRBV29-1 - CSVGQQGGGTGELFF TGCAGCGTTGGGCAGCAGGGCGGAGGCACCGGGGAGCTGTTTTTT
TRBJ2-1 - TRBV28 TRBD2 CASSLGTSVFREQFF TGTGCCAGCAGTTTAGGGACTAGCGTATTCAGAGAGCAGTTCTTC
TRBJ1-1 once TRBV7-9 - CASSLGTPNTEAFF TGTGCCAGCAGCTTGGGGACACCGAACACTGAAGCTTTCTTT
TRBJ2-3 - TRBV5-1 - CASSWTGGSTDTQYF TGCGCCAGCAGCTGGACTGGCGGAAGCACAGATACGCAGTATTTT
TRBJ1-1 - TRBV4-3 - CASSQELNTEAFF TGCGCCAGCAGCCAAGAACTGAACACTGAAGCTTTCTTT
TRBJ2-1 - TRBV11-2 - CASSLDRDNEQFF TGTGCCAGCAGCTTAGACAGGGACAATGAGCAGTTCTTC
TRBJ2-1 - TRBV19 - CASSIELVRRWDEQFF TGTGCCAGTAGTATAGAGCTAGTTCGGAGGTGGGATGAGCAGTTCTTC
TRBJ1-2 - TRBV5-1 - CASSPDSTFYGYTF TGCGCCAGCAGCCCTGACAGCACCTTCTATGGCTACACCTTC
TRBJ2-7 - TRBV19 - CASSIAKSGYEQYF TGTGCCAGTAGTATTGCCAAGTCGGGATACGAGCAGTACTTC
TRBJ1-5 - TRBV2 - CASTLGQRGGNQPQHF TGTGCCAGCACCTTGGGGCAGAGGGGTGGCAATCAGCCCCAGCATTTT
TRBJ1-6 - TRBV7-2 - CASTLYGGGRSLHF TGTGCCAGCACCCTTTACGGGGGCGGTAGGTCCCTCCACTTT
TRBJ2-6 once TRBV5-4 TRBD1 CASSSRRTGETGANVLTF TGTGCCAGCAGCTCCAGGCGGACAGGGGAAACCGGGGCCAACGTCCTGACTTTC
TRBJ1-5 - TRBV6-6 - CASITGDGGNQPQHF TGTGCCAGCATCACCGGCGACGGGGGCAATCAGCCCCAGCATTTT
TRBJ1-1 - TRBV5-4 - CASSSSGVTEAFF TGTGCCAGCAGCTCCTCAGGGGTCACTGAAGCTTTCTTT
TRBJ1-6 - TRBV19 - CATNPGEGNSPLHF TGTGCCACCAATCCCGGGGAGGGAAATTCACCCCTCCACTTT
TRBJ2-7 - TRBV7-2 - CASSGNGTPRYEQYF TGTGCCAGCAGCGGAAACGGGACACCCCGCTACGAGCAGTACTTC
TRBJ2-1 - TRBV25-1 - CASSTSVVNEQFF -
TRBJ2-7 - TRBV20-1 TRBD1 CSASWGQGGYEQYF TGCAGTGCTAGTTGGGGACAGGGGGGATACGAGCAGTACTTC
TRBJ2-2 - TRBV19 TRBD2 CASSTSGSEGTGELFF TGTGCCAGTAGTACTAGCGGGAGTGAGGGAACCGGGGAGCTGTTTTTT